Included here is one T cell receptor (beta chain) sequence, with context. Its antigen remains unidentified. The data stem from a study of CD8+CD57+ T cells in acquired aplastic anemia. Study in general: Isolated CD4+ and CD8+ cells, once sorted, yielded DNA averaging about 3 ug. CD4+ reads averaged roughly 10 million in healthy donors. Study findings and constraints: The study identified more than 25 CD8+ CDR3 sequences shared by patients and controls. Patients and controls were not found to differ significantly in CD8+ Simpson's diversity.

Profiles of TCR beta VDJ and CDR3 were generated from a genomic DNA template. MiXCR, run by TCRdb on the reads, gives a single entry per CDR3 protein. The data contain about 170,000 distinct CDR3 sequences, 35% to 55% of them singletons. Germline CDR1 and CDR2: SQVTM and ANQGSEA. Trimming took 3 bases from V and 0 from J, leaving 11 bases between them. The length of the CDR3 is 14 residues. This TCR derives from a human donor in good health. The V and J genes are TRBV29-1 and TRBJ1-2; D not certain. What was sequenced was sorted CD4+, CD8+, or CD8+CD57+ T cells (not recorded which) from PBMCs. The CDR3 coding sequence is TGCAGCGTTGATTCGGGGAATCCTAACTATGGCTACACCTTC. It specifies CSVDSGNPNYGYTF. Drawing the rest from reference TRBV29-1 and TRBJ1-2, the complete variable domain is SAVISQKPSRDICQRGTSLTIQCQVDSQVTMMFWYRQQPGQSLTLIATANQGSEATYESGFVIDKFPISRPNLTFSTLTVSNMSPEDSSIYLCSVDSGNPNYGYTFGSGTRLTVV.